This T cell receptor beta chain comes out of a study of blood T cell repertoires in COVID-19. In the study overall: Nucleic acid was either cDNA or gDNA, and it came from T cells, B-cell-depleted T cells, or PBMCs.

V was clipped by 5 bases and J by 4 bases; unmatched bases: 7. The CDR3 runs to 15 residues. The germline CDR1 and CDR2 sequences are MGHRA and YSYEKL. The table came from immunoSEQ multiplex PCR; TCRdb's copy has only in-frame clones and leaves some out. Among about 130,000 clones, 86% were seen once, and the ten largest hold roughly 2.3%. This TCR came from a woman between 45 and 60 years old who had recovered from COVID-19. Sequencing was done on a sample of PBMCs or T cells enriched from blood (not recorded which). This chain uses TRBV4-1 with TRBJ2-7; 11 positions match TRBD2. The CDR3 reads CASSSPGTSGYEQYF. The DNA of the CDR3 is TGCGCCAGCAGCTCCCCCGGGACTAGCGGTTACGAGCAGTACTTC.